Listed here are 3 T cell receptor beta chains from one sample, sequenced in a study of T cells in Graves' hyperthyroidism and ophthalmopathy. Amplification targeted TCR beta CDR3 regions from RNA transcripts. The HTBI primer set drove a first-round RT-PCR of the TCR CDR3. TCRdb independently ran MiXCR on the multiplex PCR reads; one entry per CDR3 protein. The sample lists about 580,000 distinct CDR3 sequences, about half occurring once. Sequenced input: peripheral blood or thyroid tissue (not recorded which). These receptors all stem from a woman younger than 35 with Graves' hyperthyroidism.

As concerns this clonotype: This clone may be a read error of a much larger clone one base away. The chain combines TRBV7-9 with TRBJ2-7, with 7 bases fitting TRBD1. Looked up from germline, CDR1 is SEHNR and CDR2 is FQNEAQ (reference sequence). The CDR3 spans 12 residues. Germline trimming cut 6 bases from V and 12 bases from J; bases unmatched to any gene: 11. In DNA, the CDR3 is TGTGCCAGCAGTTTTGACAGGGTGAAGCGGTACTTC. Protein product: CASSFDRVKRYF.

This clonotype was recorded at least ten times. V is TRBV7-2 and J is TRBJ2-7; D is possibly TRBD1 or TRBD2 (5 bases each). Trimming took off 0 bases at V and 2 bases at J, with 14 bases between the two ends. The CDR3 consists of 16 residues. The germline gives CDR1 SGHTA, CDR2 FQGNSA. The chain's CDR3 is CASSLAAGSGAYEQYF. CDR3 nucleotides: TGTGCCAGCAGCTTAGCGGCAGGGAGTGGGGCCTACGAGCAGTACTTC.

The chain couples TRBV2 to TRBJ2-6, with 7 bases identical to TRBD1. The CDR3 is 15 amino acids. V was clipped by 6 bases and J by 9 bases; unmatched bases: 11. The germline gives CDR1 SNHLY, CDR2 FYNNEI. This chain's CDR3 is CASRTQGPGSNVLTF. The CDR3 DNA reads TGTGCCAGCAGGACACAGGGGCCTGGGAGCAACGTCCTGACTTTC.